This T cell receptor (beta chain) came from a study of OX40 agonist ivuxolimab in advanced cancers. The wider study: Dose-escalation patients' cancers were hepatocellular carcinoma, melanoma, renal cell or head and neck cancer.

This table comes from immunoSEQ multiplex PCR, and its TCRdb copy is limited to in-frame clones, with some not included. Among about 29,000 clones listed, about 93% were seen once. The CDR3 extends over 16 amino acids. The germline CDR1 and CDR2 sequences are SGHRS and YFSETQ. V lost 5 bases and J 0 bases, leaving 18 bases between the germline ends. Sequences were derived from CD4+ or CD8+ T cells sorted from blood, sampled in a trial of the OX40 agonist ivuxolimab. The receptor's source is an adult with an advanced solid tumor such as melanoma, head and neck, liver or kidney cancer. The rearrangement joins TRBV5-1 to TRBJ2-7; TRBD1 or TRBD2 may be the D gene (5 bases each). The CDR3: CASRMVGTGFSYEQYF. Written as DNA, the CDR3 is TGCGCCAGCAGAATGGTGGGGACGGGCTTCTCCTACGAGCAGTACTTC.